The 20 T cell receptor beta chains reported below all come from one sample, sequenced in a study of CD8 T cells in Susac syndrome. The RNA, roughly 0.45 to 1 ug, was put through reverse transcription using random hexamers. A single record per CDR3 protein comes from TCRdb applying MiXCR to the immunoSEQ multiplex PCR reads. The sample has about 120,000 distinct CDR3 sequences, roughly 92% seen once. Sequencing input: CD8+ T cells from PBMCs. Every receptor here comes from a human donor in good health.

The CDR3 DNA reads TGCAGTGCTATATCCTTCACTGAAGCTTTCTTT. This encodes CSAISFTEAFF. The chain has TRBV20-1 and TRBJ1-1; D gene uncertain. CDR1 DFQATT and CDR2 SNEGSKA come from the germline V gene (reference sequence). V lost 4 bases, J lost 4 bases, and 7 bases lay in between. This CDR3 comprises 11 residues.

The CDR3 DNA sequence: TGTGCCAGCAGCTTGTCAGGGACCCAGAGCTCCTACGAGCAGTACTTC. This sequence encodes CASSLSGTQSSYEQYF. The J gene is TRBJ2-7, the V gene TRBV5-6; D is possibly TRBD1 or TRBD2 (5 bases each). The CDR3 sequence is 16 residues long. Trimming removed 1 base from V and 0 bases from J, with 14 bases in between. Germline-derived CDR1 and CDR2 are SGHDT and YYEEEE.

The CDR3 loop reads CASSPQGQTYEQYF. DNA for the CDR3: TGTGCCAGCTCACCACAGGGCCAGACTTACGAGCAGTACTTC. The rearrangement joins TRBV18 to TRBJ2-7; D is unresolved. CDR3 size: 14 residues. CDR1 and CDR2 (germline): KGHSH, LQKENI. Trimming took off 1 base at V and 4 bases at J, with 11 bases between the two ends.

J is TRBJ2-4 and V is TRBV6-6; D ambiguous. The CDR3 length is 16 residues. Deletions cut 7 bases from V and 1 base from J, with 17 bases between. The germline CDR1 and CDR2 sequences are MNHNY and SVGAGI (reference sequence). The CDR3 loop is CASNPTQALAKNIQYF. DNA for the CDR3: TGTGCCAGCAACCCTACGCAAGCGTTGGCCAAAAACATTCAGTACTTC.

The chain recombines TRBV5-1 with TRBJ2-3; perhaps TRBD1 as D (5 bases). V dropped 0 bases and J dropped 2 bases, with 10 bases sitting between them. CDR1 and CDR2 from the germline V gene are SGHRS and YFSETQ. The CDR3 sequence is 15 residues long. This CDR3 reads CASSLVGADTDTQYF. CDR3 DNA sequence: TGCGCCAGCAGCTTGGTAGGGGCAGACACAGATACGCAGTATTTT.

Only one count was recorded for this clonotype. The CDR3 nucleotides read TGTGCCAGCTCACGGGGTGTAGAGACCGAGCAGTACTTC. Its translation: CASSRGVETEQYF. The V gene is TRBV18, the J gene TRBJ2-7, with no clear D. V lost 4 bases and J lost 6, with 13 bases in between. CDR3 length: 13 residues. Germline-derived CDR1 and CDR2 are KGHSH and LQKENI.

This clonotype was seen once. The gene calls are TRBV19 and TRBJ2-5, with TRBD1 matching 8 bases. V was pared by 7 bases and J by 5 bases, with 6 bases of the junction left unmatched. The germline V gene has CDR1 LNHDA and CDR2 SQIVND (reference sequence). CDR3 length equals 13 residues. The CDR3 region is CASNHRGIETQYF. The CDR3 region has the DNA TGTGCCAGTAACCACAGGGGGATCGAGACCCAGTACTTC.

V is TRBV4-3 and J is TRBJ2-1; D may correspond to TRBD1 or TRBD2 (5 bases each). Germline lookup yields CDR1 LGHNA and CDR2 YSLEER. V dropped 3 bases and J dropped 7 bases, with 25 bases sitting between them. The CDR3 is 18 residues long. In DNA, the CDR3 is TGCGCCAGCAGCCAGTCTATTTATGGGGCTAGTAGGGAGAATGAGCAGTTCTTC. This codes for CASSQSIYGASRENEQFF.

The rearrangement joins TRBV20-1 to TRBJ2-1; 7 positions match TRBD2. The CDR3 contains 14 residues. J was trimmed by 5 bases and V by 0 bases; bases with no gene match: 4. Germline assignment: CDR1 DFQATT and CDR2 SNEGSKA (reference sequence). The CDR3 region is CSAREAGKNNEQFF. The DNA of the CDR3 is TGCAGTGCTAGAGAAGCGGGGAAAAACAATGAGCAGTTCTTC.

This chain joins TRBV5-1 and TRBJ2-1; 12 nucleotides match TRBD1. Germline trimming cut 7 bases from V and 7 bases from J; bases unmatched to any gene: 9. Germline CDR1 reads SGHRS; CDR2 reads YFSETQ. The CDR3 contains 15 residues. The CDR3 nucleotides read TGCGCCAGCCAGGGGGGGACAGGGGGCCGGAATGAGCAGTTCTTC. It encodes CASQGGTGGRNEQFF.

The chain has TRBV27 and TRBJ1-6, with D possibly TRBD1 on 5 matching bases. Trimming removed 3 bases at V and 6 bases at J, with 24 bases between. Germline V CDR1 and CDR2: MNHEY, SMNVEV (reference sequence). The CDR3 length is 19 residues. The CDR3 reads CASSFSVRDPLGINSPLHF. Here the CDR3 DNA reads TGTGCCAGCAGTTTCTCCGTCCGGGACCCCTTGGGTATTAATTCACCCCTCCACTTT.

The V gene is TRBV20-1, the J gene TRBJ2-3; D unresolved. The CDR3 extends over 15 amino acids. V was shortened by 0 bases and J by 2 bases, with 12 bases between the two germline ends. CDR1 DFQATT and CDR2 SNEGSKA come from the germline V gene (reference sequence). CDR3 DNA sequence: TGCAGTGCTAGAGATAGAGGTTTTTTCACAGATACGCAGTATTTT. It translates to CSARDRGFFTDTQYF.

The chain recombines TRBV7-8 with TRBJ2-3; D unresolved. This CDR3 spans 14 amino acids. CDR1 SGHVS and CDR2 FQNEAQ come from the germline V gene. Trimming removed 0 bases from V and 10 bases from J, with 14 bases in between. Here the CDR3 reads CASSLATDGSAQYF. In nucleotides, the CDR3 is TGTGCCAGCAGCTTAGCGACGGACGGCAGTGCGCAGTATTTT.

This clonotype appeared a single time. As DNA, the CDR3 is TGTGCCAGTCAAGAAGCCCGGACTAGCTCATACAATGAGCAGTTCTTC. Its translation is CASQEARTSSYNEQFF. The chain joins TRBV6-1 to TRBJ2-1, with 8 bases matching TRBD2. The CDR3 loop spans 16 amino acids. In germline, CDR1 is MNHNS, CDR2 SASEGT. V dropped 9 bases and J dropped 4; count of bases not matched to a gene: 14.

The CDR3 bases are TGTGCCAGCAGCCATGGGAGAGGGAGCTACGAGCAGTACTTC. Amino acid sequence: CASSHGRGSYEQYF. This chain connects TRBV14 to TRBJ2-7; tentatively, D is TRBD2 (5 bases). Germline values: CDR1 SGHDN, CDR2 FVKESK. The length of the CDR3 is 14 residues. The ends were cut back, 3 bases at V and 3 bases at J, with 12 bases in the middle.

The chain combines TRBV5-1 with TRBJ2-1; D may be TRBD2 (5 bases). The CDR3 extends over 14 amino acids. Between the trimmed V and J ends, which lost 1 base and 2 bases, there was a span of 7 bases. CDR1 is SGHRS, CDR2 YFSETQ, per germline. The CDR3 region is CASSLSGTYNEQFF. DNA of the CDR3: TGCGCCAGCAGCTTGTCGGGAACCTACAATGAGCAGTTCTTC.

This clonotype has more than one count but fewer than ten. The chain links TRBV19 to TRBJ1-2, with D perhaps TRBD1 (5 bases). V gave up 7 bases and J gave up 6 bases, with 18 bases separating them. The CDR3 has 14 amino acids. Looked up from germline, CDR1 is LNHDA and CDR2 is SQIVND (reference sequence). The CDR3 region is CASTPPGSRNGYTF. The CDR3 DNA is TGTGCCAGTACCCCCCCAGGGTCTCGGAATGGCTACACCTTC.

This clonotype was seen only a few times. The J gene is TRBJ1-1, the V gene TRBV14, with no clear D. Germline CDR1 is SGHDN and CDR2 is FVKESK. V was trimmed by 3 bases and J by 4 bases, leaving 12 bases between them. The CDR3 contains 14 residues. The CDR3 DNA is TGTGCCAGCAGCCAGGGCGTTAGCAGCACTGAAGCTTTCTTT. Protein product: CASSQGVSSTEAFF.

This chain joins TRBV29-1 and TRBJ2-2; weak D call: TRBD1 (5 bases). CDR1 and CDR2 (germline): SQVTM, ANQGSEA. Between the trimmed V and J ends, which lost 4 bases and 4 bases, there was a span of 16 bases. CDR3 length equals 15 residues. The CDR3 sequence: CSVAFLGQITGELFF. In DNA, the CDR3 is TGCAGCGTTGCATTTCTGGGGCAAATCACCGGGGAGCTGTTTTTT.

The V gene is TRBV20-1, the J gene TRBJ1-2; the D gene is possibly TRBD1 (5 bases). CDR3 length: 13 amino acids. The V gene lost 4 bases and the J gene lost 8 bases, with 17 bases spanning the gap. The germline V gene encodes CDR1 DFQATT and CDR2 SNEGSKA (reference sequence). The CDR3 bases are TGCAGTGCTAAAGGGGAATCGACGCAGGGCTACACCTTC. Translating gives CSAKGESTQGYTF.